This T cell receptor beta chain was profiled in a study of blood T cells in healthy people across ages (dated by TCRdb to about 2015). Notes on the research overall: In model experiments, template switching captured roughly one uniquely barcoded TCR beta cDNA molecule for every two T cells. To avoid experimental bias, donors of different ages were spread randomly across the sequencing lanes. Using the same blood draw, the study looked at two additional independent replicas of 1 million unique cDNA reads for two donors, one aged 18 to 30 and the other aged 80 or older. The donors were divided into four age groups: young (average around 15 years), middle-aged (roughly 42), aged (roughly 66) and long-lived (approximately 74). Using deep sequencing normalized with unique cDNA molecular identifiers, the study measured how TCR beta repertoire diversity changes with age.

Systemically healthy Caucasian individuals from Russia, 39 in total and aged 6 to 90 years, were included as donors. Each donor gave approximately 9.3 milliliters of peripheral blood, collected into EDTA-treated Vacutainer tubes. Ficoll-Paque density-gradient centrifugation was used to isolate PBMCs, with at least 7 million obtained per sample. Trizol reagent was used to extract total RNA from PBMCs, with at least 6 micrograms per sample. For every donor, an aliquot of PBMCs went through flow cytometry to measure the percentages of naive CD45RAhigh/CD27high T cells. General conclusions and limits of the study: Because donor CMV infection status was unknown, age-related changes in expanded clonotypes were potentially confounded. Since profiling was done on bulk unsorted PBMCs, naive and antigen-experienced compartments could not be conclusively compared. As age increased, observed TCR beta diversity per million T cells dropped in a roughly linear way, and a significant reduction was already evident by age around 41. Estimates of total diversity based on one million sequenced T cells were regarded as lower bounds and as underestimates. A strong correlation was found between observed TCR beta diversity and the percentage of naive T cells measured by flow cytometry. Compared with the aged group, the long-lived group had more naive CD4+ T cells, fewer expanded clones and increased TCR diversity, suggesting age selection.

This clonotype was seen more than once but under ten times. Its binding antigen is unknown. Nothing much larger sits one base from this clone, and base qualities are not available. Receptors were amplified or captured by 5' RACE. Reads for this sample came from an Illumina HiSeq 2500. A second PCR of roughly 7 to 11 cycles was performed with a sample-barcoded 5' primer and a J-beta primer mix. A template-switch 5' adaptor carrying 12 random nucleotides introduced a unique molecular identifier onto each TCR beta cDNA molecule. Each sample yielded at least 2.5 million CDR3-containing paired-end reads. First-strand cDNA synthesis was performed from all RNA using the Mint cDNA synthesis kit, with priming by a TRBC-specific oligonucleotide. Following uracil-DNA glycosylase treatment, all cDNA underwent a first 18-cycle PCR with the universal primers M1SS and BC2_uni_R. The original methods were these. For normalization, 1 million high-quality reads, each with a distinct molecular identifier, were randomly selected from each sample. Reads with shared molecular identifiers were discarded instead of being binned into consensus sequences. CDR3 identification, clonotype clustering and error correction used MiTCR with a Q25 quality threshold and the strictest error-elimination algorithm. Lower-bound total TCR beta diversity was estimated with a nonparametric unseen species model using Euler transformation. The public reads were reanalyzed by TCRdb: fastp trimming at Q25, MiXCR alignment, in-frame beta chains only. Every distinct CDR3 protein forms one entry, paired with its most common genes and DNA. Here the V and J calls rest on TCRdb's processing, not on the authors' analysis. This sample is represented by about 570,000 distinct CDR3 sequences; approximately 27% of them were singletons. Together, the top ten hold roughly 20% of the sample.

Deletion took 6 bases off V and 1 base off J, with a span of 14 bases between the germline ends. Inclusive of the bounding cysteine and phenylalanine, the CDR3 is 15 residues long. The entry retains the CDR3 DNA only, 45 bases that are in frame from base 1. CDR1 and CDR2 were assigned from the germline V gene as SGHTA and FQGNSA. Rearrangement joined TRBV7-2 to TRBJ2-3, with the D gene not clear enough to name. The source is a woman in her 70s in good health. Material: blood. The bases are TGTGCCAGCAGTCCCCCCGGGCCTCGCACAGATACGCAGTATTTT. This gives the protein CASSPPGPRTDTQYF.